This T cell receptor beta chain was sequenced for a study of neurological immune-mediated disorders. Study-level findings and limits: HTLV-1-associated myelopathy ranked highest for TCR clonal expansion and multiple sclerosis lowest, beneath healthy controls. The study found no CDR3 amino acid sequences shared by expanded clones across subjects, suggesting private repertoires in all groups.

The time point was: longitudinal time-point 1 (baseline). 2 million unsorted PBMCs were stored in RNAlater at -80 °C before RNA extraction. The junction had 12 bases not matched to a gene; V was cut back by 5 bases and J by 4 bases. CDR3 length: 19 amino acids. The germline gives CDR1 MGHRA, CDR2 YSYEKL. There are many counts of this clonotype. The antigen is unknown. The cDNA came from 5'RACE, which used 10-nucleotide random UMIs. Each CDR3 protein is one row after TCRdb ran MiXCR on the 5' RACE reads. Altogether fewer than 90,000 distinct CDR3 sequences are present, approximately 10% being singletons, with the ten largest covering approximately 9.5%.

Sequencing input: PBMCs. The clonotype comes from a man aged 30-40 years in good health. The chain uses TRBV4-1 and TRBJ2-2; 14 bases agree with TRBD2. In DNA, the CDR3 is TGCGCCAGCAGCTATCAGACTAGCGGGAGGGCCTTGGGCACCGGGGAGCTGTTTTTT. This translates into CASSYQTSGRALGTGELFF.